These 14 T cell receptor beta chains were all obtained from the same sample, sequenced in a study of cytomegalovirus exposure and HLA in healthy donors. The PCR made use of 60 Vbeta and 13 Jbeta primers. TCRdb's copy holds only in-frame clones and misses some; the assay was immunoSEQ multiplex PCR. This sample yields over 100,000 clones, of which 70% are seen a single time; roughly 8.7% belongs to the top ten. Specimen: PBMCs. The origin of the receptors is a young man in good health and CMV-seropositive.

The V gene is TRBV5-4, the J gene TRBJ2-7, with 7 bases fitting TRBD1. The length of the CDR3 is 15 residues. Trimming took 3 bases from V and 3 from J; bases not matched to a gene: 9. Germline V CDR1 and CDR2: SGHNT, YYREEE (reference sequence). CDR3 sequence (DNA): TGTGCCAGCAGCTCCTCAGGACAGGAGCACTACGAGCAGTACTTC. Encoded protein: CASSSSGQEHYEQYF.

This clone was recorded a few times. The chain is built from TRBV6-5 and TRBJ2-1; 7 nucleotides match TRBD2. The CDR3 runs 15 residues. Germline V gives CDR1 MNHEY, CDR2 SVGAGI. Trimming removed 5 bases from V and 5 bases from J; junction bases left unmatched: 9. CDR3 coding DNA: TGTGCCAGCAGTCCTTGGCGGGGGAAGAACAATGAGCAGTTCTTC. Amino acids: CASSPWRGKNNEQFF.

V and J are TRBV27 and TRBJ1-2; 8 nucleotides align to TRBD1. The germline CDR1 and CDR2 sequences are MNHEY and SMNVEV (reference sequence). Trimming at V came to 4 bases and at J to 4 bases, leaving 2 bases not matched to a gene. The CDR3 sequence is 13 residues long. The CDR3: CASSSGGLYGYTF. Here the CDR3 DNA reads TGTGCCAGCAGTTCAGGGGGCCTCTATGGCTACACCTTC.

The CDR3 DNA reads TGTGCCTGGGATGGACAGGAGAACACTGAAGCTTTCTTT. Its translation: CAWDGQENTEAFF. V is TRBV30 and J is TRBJ1-1; 7 bases fit TRBD1. The germline V gene encodes CDR1 GTSNPN and CDR2 SVGIG (reference sequence). J was trimmed by 1 base and V by 5 bases; bases with no gene match: 4. The CDR3 totals 13 residues.

The chain recombines TRBV6-1 with TRBJ2-5; TRBD2 matches at 8 bases. The CDR3 runs to 14 residues. V lost 6 bases to trimming and J lost 5 bases; unmatched junction nucleotides: 8. Germline-derived CDR1 and CDR2 are MNHNS and SASEGT. This CDR3 is CASSDSGVPETQYF. The CDR3 DNA sequence: TGTGCCAGCAGCGATAGCGGGGTCCCTGAGACCCAGTACTTC.

The chain recombines TRBV9 with TRBJ1-1; D is undetermined. Trimming left V 0 bases short and J 0 bases short, with 3 bases between. Germline V gene sequence: CDR1 SGDLS, CDR2 YYNGEE. This CDR3 is 13 amino acids long. The CDR3 protein is CASSVAVNTEAFF. As DNA, the CDR3 is TGTGCCAGCAGCGTAGCAGTGAACACTGAAGCTTTCTTT.

The chain is built from TRBV28 and TRBJ2-7; 7 nucleotides align to TRBD2. The CDR3 length is 15 residues. Germline loops: CDR1 MDHEN, CDR2 SYDVKM. The V segment lost 5 bases and the J segment 1 base; nucleotides outside the gene matches: 8. CDR3 in DNA: TGTGCCAGCAGTCCCTCGCGGGGGAAATCCTACGAGCAGTACGTC. Amino acids: CASSPSRGKSYEQYV.

The chain carries TRBV6-1 and TRBJ2-7; tentatively, D is TRBD2 (6 bases). Germline V CDR1 and CDR2: MNHNS, SASEGT. CDR3 length: 14 residues. V lost 5 bases to trimming and J lost 0 bases, with 11 bases between them. The DNA for the CDR3 is TGTGCCAGCAGTACTCCCGGGAGCTCCTACGAGCAGTACTTC. It translates to CASSTPGSSYEQYF.

The chain employs TRBV19 and TRBJ2-1; maybe TRBD1 (6 bases). This CDR3 has 15 amino acids. The V end lost 6 bases, the J end lost 0 bases, and 12 bases lay between the germline ends. The germline V gene has CDR1 LNHDA and CDR2 SQIVND (reference sequence). The CDR3 loop is CASRLGGPSYNEQFF. The DNA of the CDR3 is TGTGCCAGTAGGCTAGGGGGACCCTCCTACAATGAGCAGTTCTTC.

In regard to this clone: A read error may produce the germline difference seen at one junction end. V gene TRBV12-5 combines with J gene TRBJ2-6; D might be TRBD1 (5 bases). The CDR3 totals 15 residues. Germline CDR1 reads LGHNT; CDR2 reads FRNRAP. The chain's CDR3 is CASGGFYSGANILTF. For the CDR3, the DNA is TGTGCTAGTGGGGGCTTTTACTCTGGGGCCAACATCCTGACTTTC.

The J gene is TRBJ2-1, the V gene TRBV5-6; possibly TRBD2 for D (5 bases). The CDR3 is 16 amino acids. Looked up from germline, CDR1 is SGHDT and CDR2 is YYEEEE. V shed 2 bases and J shed 7 bases, with 19 bases lying between them. CDR3 in amino acids: CASSFPLGPLTNEQFF. CDR3 DNA sequence: TGTGCCAGCAGCTTCCCACTAGGCCCCCTGACGAATGAGCAGTTCTTC.

This chain uses TRBV6-5 with TRBJ2-1; 9 nucleotides line up with TRBD2. Germline-derived CDR1 and CDR2 are MNHEY and SVGAGI. There are 15 residues in the CDR3. V was clipped by 6 bases and J by 2 bases; unmatched bases: 5. CDR3 amino acids: CASRTKRGAYNEQFF. CDR3 DNA: TGTGCCAGCAGAACCAAGCGGGGGGCCTACAATGAGCAGTTCTTC.

The chain links TRBV19 to TRBJ2-2, with 8 positions matching TRBD1. V was clipped by 3 bases and J by 8 bases; unmatched bases: 11. The CDR3 runs to 16 residues. CDR1 is LNHDA and CDR2 is SQIVND in the germline V gene (reference sequence). The CDR3 bases are TGTGCCAGTAGTATGAATCCAGGGGGCGCGGTTGGGGAGCTGTTTTTT. The encoded protein is CASSMNPGGAVGELFF.

This clone has more than one count but fewer than ten. The gene calls are TRBV7-2 and TRBJ2-7, with 9 bases that match TRBD1. Trimming removed 4 bases from V and 0 bases from J; junction bases left unmatched: 7. This CDR3 has 16 residues. Germline-derived CDR1 and CDR2 are SGHTA and FQGNSA. In DNA form, the CDR3 reads TGTGCCAGCAGCTCTACGACAGGGGGGAGCTCCTACGAGCAGTACGTC. Protein sequence: CASSSTTGGSSYEQYV.